Included here is one T cell receptor beta chain sequence, with context. The antigen remains unidentified. V dropped 11 bases and J dropped 5; count of bases not matched to a gene: 7. CDR3 length: 12 amino acids. This specimen comes from a study of T cell responses to AZD1222 COVID-19 vaccine. Using immunoSEQ multiplex PCR, the repertoire was profiled, and TCRdb retains in-frame clones only, with some absent. Of about 85,000 clones in the sample, roughly nine tenths were seen once. Study-wide results and caveats: Repertoires were sampled only after the peak T cell response.

Sequenced here: peripheral blood, sampled on day 0 of AZD1222 vaccination. This clonotype was obtained from an adult in good health. The V call is TRBV12-3 or TRBV12-4, the J call TRBJ2-5; 8 bases are a match to TRBD1. The CDR3 DNA reads TGTGCCGTACAGACAGGGGATGAGACCCAGTACTTC. Translated, it gives CAVQTGDETQYF.